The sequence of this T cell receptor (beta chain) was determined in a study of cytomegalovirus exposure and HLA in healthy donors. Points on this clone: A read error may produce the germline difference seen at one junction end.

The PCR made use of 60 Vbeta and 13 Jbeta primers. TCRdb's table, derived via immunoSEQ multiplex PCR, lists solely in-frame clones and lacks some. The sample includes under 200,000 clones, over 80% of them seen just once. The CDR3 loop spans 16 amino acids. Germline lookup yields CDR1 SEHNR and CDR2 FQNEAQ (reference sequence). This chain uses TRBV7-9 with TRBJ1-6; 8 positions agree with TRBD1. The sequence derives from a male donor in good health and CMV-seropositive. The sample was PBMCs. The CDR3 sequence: CSSSPHLGTGHSPLHF. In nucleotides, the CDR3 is TGTTCCAGCAGCCCCCACTTAGGGACAGGTCATTCACCCCTCCACTTT.